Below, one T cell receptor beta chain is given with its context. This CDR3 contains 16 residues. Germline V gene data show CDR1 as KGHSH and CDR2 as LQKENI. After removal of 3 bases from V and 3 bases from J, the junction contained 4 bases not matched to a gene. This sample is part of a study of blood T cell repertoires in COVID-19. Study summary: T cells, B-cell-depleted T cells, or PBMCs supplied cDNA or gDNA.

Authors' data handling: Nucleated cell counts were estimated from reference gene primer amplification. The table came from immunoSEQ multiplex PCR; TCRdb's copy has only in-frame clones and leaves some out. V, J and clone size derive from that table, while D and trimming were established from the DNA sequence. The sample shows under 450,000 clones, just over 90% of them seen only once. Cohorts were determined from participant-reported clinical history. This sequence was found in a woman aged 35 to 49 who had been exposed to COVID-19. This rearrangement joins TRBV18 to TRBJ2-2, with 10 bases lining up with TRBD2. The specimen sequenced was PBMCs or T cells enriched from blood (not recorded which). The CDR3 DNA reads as TGTGCCAGCTCACCCGCGGGGACTAGCGACACCGGGGAGCTGTTTTTT. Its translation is CASSPAGTSDTGELFF.